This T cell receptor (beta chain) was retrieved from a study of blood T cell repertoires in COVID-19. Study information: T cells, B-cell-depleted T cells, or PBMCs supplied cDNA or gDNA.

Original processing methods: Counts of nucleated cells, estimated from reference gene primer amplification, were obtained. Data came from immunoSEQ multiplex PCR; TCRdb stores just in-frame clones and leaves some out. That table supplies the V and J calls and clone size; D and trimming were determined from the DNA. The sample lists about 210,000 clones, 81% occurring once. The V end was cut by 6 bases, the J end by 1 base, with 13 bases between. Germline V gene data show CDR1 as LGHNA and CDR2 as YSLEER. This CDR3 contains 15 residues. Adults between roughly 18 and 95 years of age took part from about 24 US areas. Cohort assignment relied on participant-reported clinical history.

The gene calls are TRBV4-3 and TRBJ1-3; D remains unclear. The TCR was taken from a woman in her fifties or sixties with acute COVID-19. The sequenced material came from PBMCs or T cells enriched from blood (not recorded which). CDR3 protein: CASRIQPLSGNTIYF. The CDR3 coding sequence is TGCGCCAGCAGAATACAGCCACTTTCTGGAAACACCATATATTTT.